This T cell receptor beta chain was found in a study of patients and donors after allogeneic stem cell transplantation. This clonotype was seen a few times. The V gene lost 7 bases and the J gene lost 6 bases, with 11 bases spanning the gap. From germline, CDR1 is SEHNR and CDR2 FQNEAQ (reference sequence). This CDR3 region has 12 residues. TCRdb analysed the RT-PCR reads with MiXCR anew, one entry per CDR3 protein. The sample carries about 960,000 distinct CDR3 sequences, about a sixth recorded once. The chain combines TRBV7-9 with TRBJ2-3; D perhaps matches TRBD1 (5 bases). The receptor comes from a human donor who was either an allogeneic HSCT recipient or a stem cell or donor lymphocyte infusion donor (not recorded which). It is not recorded whose cells these are; they may come from a transplant donor. The sequenced material came from blood, either unsorted or a sorted T cell fraction (not recorded which). The CDR3 coding sequence is TGTGCCAGCAATCCCTCAGGGGATACGCAGTATTTT. It encodes CASNPSGDTQYF.